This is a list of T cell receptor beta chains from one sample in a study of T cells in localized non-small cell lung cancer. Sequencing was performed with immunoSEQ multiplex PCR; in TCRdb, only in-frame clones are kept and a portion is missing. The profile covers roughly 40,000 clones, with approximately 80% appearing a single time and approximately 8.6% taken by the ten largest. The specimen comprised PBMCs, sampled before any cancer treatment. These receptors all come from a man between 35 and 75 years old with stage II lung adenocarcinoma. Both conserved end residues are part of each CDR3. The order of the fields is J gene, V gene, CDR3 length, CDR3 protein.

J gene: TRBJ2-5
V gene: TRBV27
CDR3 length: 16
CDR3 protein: CASSRRPLGQAETQYF

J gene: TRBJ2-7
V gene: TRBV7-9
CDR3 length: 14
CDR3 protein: CASSFPGTGREQYF

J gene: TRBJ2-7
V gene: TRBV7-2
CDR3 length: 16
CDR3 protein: CASSLDTGQSSYEQYF

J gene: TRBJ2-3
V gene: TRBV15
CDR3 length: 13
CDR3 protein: CATSSVSTDTQYF

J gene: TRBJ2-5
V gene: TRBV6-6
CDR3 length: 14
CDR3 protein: CASSDRGVVETQYF

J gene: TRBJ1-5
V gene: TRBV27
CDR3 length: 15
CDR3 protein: CASSFNSYSNQPQHF

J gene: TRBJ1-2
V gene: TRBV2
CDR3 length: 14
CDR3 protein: CASRADGMLNGYTF

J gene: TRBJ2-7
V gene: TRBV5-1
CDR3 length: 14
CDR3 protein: CASSSGQGYGEQYF

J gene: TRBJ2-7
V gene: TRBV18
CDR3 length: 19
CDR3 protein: CASSPGGLAGGRRWVEQYF

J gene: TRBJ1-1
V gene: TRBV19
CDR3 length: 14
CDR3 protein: CASSMQGARTEAFF